This T cell receptor (beta chain) comes out of a study of blood T cell repertoires in COVID-19. Study background: Both acute and convalescent COVID-19 samples were obtained from the United States, Italy and Spain.

Original methodology: Researchers report that nucleated cell counts were estimated from reference gene primer amplification. Produced via immunoSEQ multiplex PCR; TCRdb's table is partial and in-frame only. V, J and clone size were drawn from that table, and D and trimming were deduced from the DNA. Of about 190,000 clones in the sample, roughly 80% were seen once. With 8 bases clipped from V and 1 base from J, the junction kept 10 bases outside the gene matches. CDR1 and CDR2 from the germline V gene are LNHDA and SQIVND (reference sequence). This CDR3 has 15 amino acids. Sequenced sample: peripheral blood. V gene TRBV19 combines with J gene TRBJ1-1; TRBD1 matches at 7 bases. This clonotype was obtained from a man aged 45 to 65 who had recovered from COVID-19. The CDR3 here is CASRTSGQQNTEAFF. Here the CDR3 DNA reads TGTGCCAGTCGCACGTCGGGACAGCAGAACACTGAAGCTTTCTTT.